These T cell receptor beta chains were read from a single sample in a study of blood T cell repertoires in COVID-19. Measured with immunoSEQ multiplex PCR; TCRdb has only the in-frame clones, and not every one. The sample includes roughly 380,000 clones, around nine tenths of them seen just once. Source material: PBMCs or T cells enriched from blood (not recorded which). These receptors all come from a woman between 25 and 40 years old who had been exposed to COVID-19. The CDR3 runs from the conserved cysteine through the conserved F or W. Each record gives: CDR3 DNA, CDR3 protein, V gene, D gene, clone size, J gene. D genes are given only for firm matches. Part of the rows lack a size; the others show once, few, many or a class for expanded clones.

CDR3 DNA: TGTGCCATCAGTGAGGGGTCTAGCGGAAAGAATGAGCAGTTCTTC; CDR3 protein: CAISEGSSGKNEQFF; V gene: TRBV10-3; D gene: TRBD2; clone size: NA; J gene: TRBJ2-1
CDR3 DNA: TGTGCCAGCGGGGGGGATGAGCAGTTCTTC; CDR3 protein: CASGGDEQFF; V gene: TRBV9; D gene: TRBD2; clone size: NA; J gene: TRBJ2-1
CDR3 DNA: TGTGCCAGCAGCGTGGGAGTTGAGCAGTTCTTC; CDR3 protein: CASSVGVEQFF; V gene: TRBV9; D gene: NA; clone size: NA; J gene: TRBJ2-1
CDR3 DNA: TGTGCCTGGAGTGGCGGGATTGTCACCGGGGAGCTGTTTTTT; CDR3 protein: CAWSGGIVTGELFF; V gene: TRBV30; D gene: NA; clone size: NA; J gene: TRBJ2-2
CDR3 DNA: TGCGCCAGCACCTTAGCGGACGTTAACAATGAGCAGTTCTTC; CDR3 protein: CASTLADVNNEQFF; V gene: TRBV4-1; D gene: NA; clone size: NA; J gene: TRBJ2-1
CDR3 DNA: TGTGCCAGCAGTTTACCGAGTTTACGGGAGACCCAGTACTTC; CDR3 protein: CASSLPSLRETQYF; V gene: TRBV28; D gene: NA; clone size: once; J gene: TRBJ2-5
CDR3 DNA: TGTGCCAGCAGTGTACGGGACAGGGCTAACGAGCAGTACTTC; CDR3 protein: CASSVRDRANEQYF; V gene: TRBV25-1; D gene: TRBD1; clone size: NA; J gene: TRBJ2-7
CDR3 DNA: TGTGCCAGCTCTACTGGGGGGAGGGTCGGTGAGTTCTTC; CDR3 protein: CASSTGGRVGEFF; V gene: TRBV28; D gene: TRBD2; clone size: NA; J gene: TRBJ2-1
CDR3 DNA: TGTGCCAGCTCCCTAGGGAGGCCCTACGAGCAGTACTTC; CDR3 protein: CASSLGRPYEQYF; V gene: TRBV7-9; D gene: NA; clone size: NA; J gene: TRBJ2-7
CDR3 DNA: TGTGCCAGCAGCAAATGGCTCCCCGGGGAGCTGTTTTTT; CDR3 protein: CASSKWLPGELFF; V gene: TRBV9; D gene: NA; clone size: NA; J gene: TRBJ2-2
CDR3 DNA: TGTGCCAGCAGTCCGTGGACTAGCGGACAGACAGCTGAGCAGTTCTTC; CDR3 protein: CASSPWTSGQTAEQFF; V gene: TRBV28; D gene: TRBD2; clone size: NA; J gene: TRBJ2-1
CDR3 DNA: TGCGCCAGCAGTGATAGAACAGGCGAGCAGTACTTC; CDR3 protein: CASSDRTGEQYF; V gene: TRBV10-2; D gene: NA; clone size: NA; J gene: TRBJ2-7
CDR3 DNA: TGTGCCAGCAGTTTTGGGACAAGCCAAGAGACCCAGTACTTC; CDR3 protein: CASSFGTSQETQYF; V gene: TRBV27; D gene: NA; clone size: NA; J gene: TRBJ2-5
CDR3 DNA: TGTGCCAGCAGTTTAAGACAGGGGGGCTCTGGAAACACCATATATTTT; CDR3 protein: CASSLRQGGSGNTIYF; V gene: TRBV27; D gene: TRBD1; clone size: NA; J gene: TRBJ1-3
CDR3 DNA: TGTGCCATCAGCGTAATAGGAGACAGTTACAATGAGCAGTTCTTC; CDR3 protein: CAISVIGDSYNEQFF; V gene: TRBV10-3; D gene: NA; clone size: NA; J gene: TRBJ2-1
CDR3 DNA: TGTGCCAGCAGCCCTTCCTCGAAACTAGCGGGAGGCACAGATACGCAGTATTTT; CDR3 protein: CASSPSSKLAGGTDTQYF; V gene: TRBV3-1/TRBV3-2; D gene: TRBD2; clone size: NA; J gene: TRBJ2-3
CDR3 DNA: TGCGCCAGCAGCTTGGGACCAACAGTTACCTACGAGCAGTACTTC; CDR3 protein: CASSLGPTVTYEQYF; V gene: TRBV5-1; D gene: NA; clone size: NA; J gene: TRBJ2-7
CDR3 DNA: TGCAGCATCTCGTGGGACAGGGATTCACCCCTCCACTTT; CDR3 protein: CSISWDRDSPLHF; V gene: TRBV29-1; D gene: TRBD1; clone size: few; J gene: TRBJ1-6
CDR3 DNA: TGTGCCAGCAGTGTTCAACCGGGACAGGGACCCTACGAGCAGTACTTC; CDR3 protein: CASSVQPGQGPYEQYF; V gene: TRBV27; D gene: TRBD1; clone size: NA; J gene: TRBJ2-7
CDR3 DNA: TGTGCCAGCAGCTCTAGGTGGTCCCCTAATGAAAAACTGTTTTTT; CDR3 protein: CASSSRWSPNEKLFF; V gene: TRBV7-2; D gene: NA; clone size: once; J gene: TRBJ1-4
CDR3 DNA: TGTGCCAGCAGCGCCCGACAGAAGTGGTACCATGAAGCTTTCTTT; CDR3 protein: CASSARQKWYHEAFF; V gene: TRBV11-2; D gene: NA; clone size: NA; J gene: TRBJ1-1
CDR3 DNA: TGTGCCAGCAGTTTCAGGGGCCCAGAAGAACTGTTTTTT; CDR3 protein: CASSFRGPEELFF; V gene: TRBV27; D gene: NA; clone size: NA; J gene: TRBJ1-4
CDR3 DNA: TGTGCCAGCAGATATGGGCAGCAAGAGACCCAGTACTTC; CDR3 protein: CASRYGQQETQYF; V gene: TRBV7-9; D gene: NA; clone size: NA; J gene: TRBJ2-5
CDR3 DNA: TGTGCCAGCAGCGCTCGGACTAGGAGAACAGATACGCAGTATTTT; CDR3 protein: CASSARTRRTDTQYF; V gene: TRBV11-3; D gene: TRBD2; clone size: NA; J gene: TRBJ2-3
CDR3 DNA: TGTGCCAGCAGTGACCTCCGGGACAGGGACTATGATCAGCCCCAGCATTTT; CDR3 protein: CASSDLRDRDYDQPQHF; V gene: TRBV2; D gene: TRBD1; clone size: NA; J gene: TRBJ1-5
CDR3 DNA: TGTGCCAGCTCACCACCGTCTAGGGCGGGGTTGGTCAACGAGCAGTACTTC; CDR3 protein: CASSPPSRAGLVNEQYF; V gene: TRBV18; D gene: NA; clone size: NA; J gene: TRBJ2-7
CDR3 DNA: TGTGCCAGCAGCTTAGTCGCGGGAGCTGGTGCAGATACGCAGTATTTT; CDR3 protein: CASSLVAGAGADTQYF; V gene: TRBV7-8; D gene: TRBD2; clone size: NA; J gene: TRBJ2-3
CDR3 DNA: TGTGCCAGCAGCTTCCAAGCGGGTTCGGGTGAGCAGTTCTTC; CDR3 protein: CASSFQAGSGEQFF; V gene: TRBV7-2; D gene: NA; clone size: NA; J gene: TRBJ2-1
CDR3 DNA: TGTGCCAGCAGCGTAGAACAGGGGAACACTGAAGCTTTCTTT; CDR3 protein: CASSVEQGNTEAFF; V gene: TRBV9; D gene: NA; clone size: NA; J gene: TRBJ1-1
CDR3 DNA: TGTGCCAGCAGCCCGGACAGGGGGGTTTACGAGCAGTACTTC; CDR3 protein: CASSPDRGVYEQYF; V gene: TRBV3-1/TRBV3-2; D gene: TRBD1; clone size: NA; J gene: TRBJ2-7
CDR3 DNA: TGTGCCAGCGACGGGACTCCCTACACAGATACGCAGTATTTT; CDR3 protein: CASDGTPYTDTQYF; V gene: TRBV6-4; D gene: NA; clone size: NA; J gene: TRBJ2-3
CDR3 DNA: TGTGCCAGCAGCCGCTCAGGGGCCGGTGGAGACCAAGAGACCCAGTACTTC; CDR3 protein: CASSRSGAGGDQETQYF; V gene: TRBV27; D gene: NA; clone size: NA; J gene: TRBJ2-5
CDR3 DNA: TGTGCCAGCAGTGAGGCAGGGTTTTGGAAGACCCAGTACTTC; CDR3 protein: CASSEAGFWKTQYF; V gene: TRBV2; D gene: NA; clone size: once; J gene: TRBJ2-5
CDR3 DNA: TGTGCCAGCAGCCCCCATAAGGAGTGGGCCAAAAACATTCAGTACTTC; CDR3 protein: CASSPHKEWAKNIQYF; V gene: TRBV7-8; D gene: NA; clone size: NA; J gene: TRBJ2-4
CDR3 DNA: TGTGCCAGTAGTGTCGGGACAGATGAGCAGTTCTTC; CDR3 protein: CASSVGTDEQFF; V gene: TRBV19; D gene: TRBD1; clone size: NA; J gene: TRBJ2-1
CDR3 DNA: TGTGCCAGCAGTCTCCAGACTAGGCAGCAGTTCTTC; CDR3 protein: CASSLQTRQQFF; V gene: TRBV12-3/TRBV12-4; D gene: NA; clone size: NA; J gene: TRBJ2-1
CDR3 DNA: TGTGCCAGCAGCTTATCCCTCGGACTAGCGGGAGTTGGAGATACGCAGTATTTT; CDR3 protein: CASSLSLGLAGVGDTQYF; V gene: TRBV7-3; D gene: TRBD2; clone size: NA; J gene: TRBJ2-3
CDR3 DNA: TGTGCCAGCAGCCAAACCGGGACTAGCTACTACAATGAGCAGTTCTTC; CDR3 protein: CASSQTGTSYYNEQFF; V gene: TRBV3-1/TRBV3-2; D gene: TRBD2; clone size: NA; J gene: TRBJ2-1
CDR3 DNA: TGTGCCAGCAGCTTGCGGCCCTCGGCGCAGGGGATGAACTATGGCTACACCTTC; CDR3 protein: CASSLRPSAQGMNYGYTF; V gene: TRBV5-5; D gene: NA; clone size: NA; J gene: TRBJ1-2
CDR3 DNA: TGTGCCAGCAGCAACCGGACTAGCGGGGGGGAGTACTTC; CDR3 protein: CASSNRTSGGEYF; V gene: TRBV7-6; D gene: TRBD2; clone size: NA; J gene: TRBJ2-7
CDR3 DNA: TGCAGTGCTAGTTTAGCGACTAACTATGGCTACACCTTC; CDR3 protein: CSASLATNYGYTF; V gene: TRBV20-1; D gene: NA; clone size: NA; J gene: TRBJ1-2
CDR3 DNA: TGTGCCAGCAGTTTACTGGGGGCAAGAGGCTACACCTTC; CDR3 protein: CASSLLGARGYTF; V gene: TRBV28; D gene: NA; clone size: NA; J gene: TRBJ1-2
CDR3 DNA: TGTGCCAGCAGCTTGGCAGCGCGAAACACCGGGGAGCTGTTTTTT; CDR3 protein: CASSLAARNTGELFF; V gene: TRBV5-8; D gene: NA; clone size: NA; J gene: TRBJ2-2
CDR3 DNA: TGTGCCACCAGTGACCCTGGACTAGCGGGAGAATTAAATGAGCAGTTCTTC; CDR3 protein: CATSDPGLAGELNEQFF; V gene: TRBV24-1; D gene: TRBD2; clone size: once; J gene: TRBJ2-1
CDR3 DNA: TGTGCCAGCAGAAAAGGGTTACGGGGGGCTAGCACAGATACGCAGTATTTT; CDR3 protein: CASRKGLRGASTDTQYF; V gene: TRBV2; D gene: NA; clone size: NA; J gene: TRBJ2-3
CDR3 DNA: TGCGCCAGCAGCTCAATGGACAGGGCGGCTGGAAACACCATATATTTT; CDR3 protein: CASSSMDRAAGNTIYF; V gene: TRBV5-1; D gene: TRBD1; clone size: NA; J gene: TRBJ1-3
CDR3 DNA: TGTGCCAGCAGTTTACCCAGGGGGCATTACGAGCAGTACTTC; CDR3 protein: CASSLPRGHYEQYF; V gene: TRBV28; D gene: TRBD1; clone size: NA; J gene: TRBJ2-7
CDR3 DNA: TGTGCCAGTAGTATTATGGGACAGGGTGAGCAGTACTTC; CDR3 protein: CASSIMGQGEQYF; V gene: TRBV19; D gene: TRBD1; clone size: NA; J gene: TRBJ2-7
CDR3 DNA: TGTGCCAGCAGCTTAAGCGGGGGAGGAAACACCATATATTTT; CDR3 protein: CASSLSGGGNTIYF; V gene: TRBV7-2; D gene: NA; clone size: NA; J gene: TRBJ1-3
CDR3 DNA: TGTGCCAGCTCCGAACAGGGCCCTCGCAGCACAGATACGCAGTATTTT; CDR3 protein: CASSEQGPRSTDTQYF; V gene: TRBV18; D gene: NA; clone size: NA; J gene: TRBJ2-3